A selection of T cell receptor beta chains follows, all from one sample in a study of CD8+ T cells in alopecia areata. Clones were sequenced by immunoSEQ multiplex PCR, and TCRdb holds only the in-frame ones, with some missing. The data hold some 170,000 clones, with just under 60% observed a single time. Sample: CD4+ T cells sorted from blood, taken at week 0. The receptors come from a human donor with alopecia areata. Both conserved end residues are part of each CDR3. A D gene is named only where the DNA matches it firmly. The listing skips clone size in some rows; elsewhere it reads once, few, many or a size class.

D gene	V gene	clone size	CDR3 length	J gene	CDR3 protein	CDR3 DNA
-	TRBV7-9	-	14	TRBJ1-2	CASSTDSEGTGYTF	TGTGCCAGCAGCACCGACAGCGAGGGTACTGGCTACACCTTC
-	TRBV6-1	few	14	TRBJ1-6	CASSVDGANSPLHF	TGTGCCAGCAGTGTGGACGGGGCTAATTCACCCCTCCACTTT
-	TRBV10-3	-	13	TRBJ2-5	CAISDPGGETQYF	TGTGCCATCAGTGATCCAGGCGGAGAGACCCAGTACTTC
-	TRBV30	-	17	TRBJ2-2	CAWKIRTGTKNTGELFF	TGTGCCTGGAAAATTCGGACGGGCACTAAGAACACCGGGGAGCTGTTTTTT
-	TRBV4-2	-	13	TRBJ1-1	CASSQDRLNEAFF	TGTGCCAGCAGCCAAGACAGGTTAAATGAAGCTTTCTTT
-	TRBV9	few	15	TRBJ2-7	CASSEWTELSYEQYF	TGTGCCAGCAGCGAATGGACAGAGCTCTCCTACGAGCAGTACTTC
-	TRBV5-1	few	14	TRBJ1-5	CASSGSDSNQPQHF	TGCGCCAGCAGCGGATCTGACAGCAATCAGCCCCAGCATTTT
TRBD1	TRBV19	-	14	TRBJ1-2	CASSKDRGIYGYTF	TGTGCCAGTAGTAAGGACAGGGGGATCTATGGCTACACCTTC
-	TRBV6-1	-	17	TRBJ1-6	CASSEAYSTNYNSPLHF	TGTGCCAGCAGTGAAGCTTATTCGACAAACTATAATTCACCCCTCCACTTT
TRBD1	TRBV27	-	15	TRBJ2-7	CASSIPGQRFYEQYF	TGTGCCAGCAGTATTCCGGGACAGAGATTCTACGAGCAGTACTTC
-	TRBV30	-	15	TRBJ1-5	CAWASGADPTGPQHF	TGTGCCTGGGCCTCCGGGGCCGACCCTACGGGGCCCCAGCATTTT
TRBD2	TRBV5-4	-	15	TRBJ2-7	CASGDAGRGAYEQYF	TGTGCCAGTGGGGACGCGGGGAGGGGCGCCTACGAGCAGTACTTC
TRBD1	TRBV4-1	-	11	TRBJ2-7	CASSETGQMYF	TGCGCCAGCAGCGAGACAGGGCAAATGTACTTC
TRBD2	TRBV30	-	13	TRBJ2-1	CAWRGGGDNEQFF	TGTGCCTGGAGAGGCGGGGGGGACAATGAGCAGTTCTTC
-	TRBV29-1	-	12	TRBJ2-1	CSVASSYNEQFF	TGCAGCGTTGCATCTAGCTACAATGAGCAGTTCTTC
TRBD1	TRBV30	few	13	TRBJ1-6	CAWSKTGDSPLHF	TGTGCCTGGAGTAAAACAGGGGATTCACCCCTCCACTTT
-	TRBV6-1	-	12	TRBJ1-5	CASSERGQPQHF	TGTGCCAGCAGTGAACGTGGTCAGCCCCAGCATTTT
-	TRBV5-1	-	14	TRBJ1-1	CASSLETGNTEAFF	TGCGCCAGCAGCTTGGAGACAGGCAACACTGAAGCTTTCTTT
-	TRBV20-1	-	11	TRBJ2-7	CSAHTELEQYF	TGCAGTGCCCACACGGAACTCGAGCAGTACTTC
TRBD1	TRBV15	once	14	TRBJ2-3	CATSMDRDTDTQYF	TGTGCCACCAGCATGGACAGGGACACAGATACGCAGTATTTT
TRBD1	TRBV29-1	-	13	TRBJ1-6	CSEETGPNSPLHF	TGCAGCGAGGAGACAGGGCCGAATTCACCCCTCCACTTT
-	TRBV4-1	many	14	TRBJ2-1	CASSRAQGYDEQFF	TGCGCCAGCAGCCGAGCACAGGGCTACGATGAGCAGTTCTTC
-	TRBV7-6	once	14	TRBJ2-2	CASSPLTWPGELFF	TGTGCCAGCAGCCCGCTGACTTGGCCCGGGGAGCTGTTTTTT
-	TRBV28	-	13	TRBJ1-2	CASSLDQSYGYTF	TGTGCCAGCAGTTTGGATCAGAGCTATGGCTACACCTTC
-	TRBV29-1	once	16	TRBJ2-4	CSVELLEGLSKNIQYF	TGCAGCGTTGAGTTATTAGAGGGTTTATCCAAAAACATTCAGTACTTC
-	TRBV5-1	-	17	TRBJ2-7	CASSLERQTATIHEQYF	TGCGCCAGCAGCTTGGAAAGACAGACGGCTACTATCCACGAGCAGTACTTC
TRBD2	TRBV28	-	16	TRBJ2-3	CASWTSGGEGTDTQYF	TGTGCCAGCTGGACTAGCGGGGGCGAGGGCACAGATACGCAGTATTTT
-	TRBV29-1	-	13	TRBJ2-6	CSVTGPGANVLTF	TGCAGCGTCACAGGTCCGGGGGCCAACGTCCTGACTTTC
-	TRBV2	-	15	TRBJ1-5	CACGDMSRGNQPQHF	TGTGCCTGCGGGGACATGTCACGCGGCAATCAGCCCCAGCATTTT
-	TRBV30	few	13	TRBJ2-7	CAWEPADSYEQYF	TGTGCCTGGGAGCCGGCGGACTCCTACGAGCAGTACTTC
TRBD1	TRBV19	few	12	TRBJ1-1	CASSMTGTEAFF	TGTGCCAGTAGTATGACAGGGACTGAAGCTTTCTTT
TRBD1	TRBV29-1	few	13	TRBJ1-2	CSVASGGNYGYTF	TGCAGCGTTGCGTCAGGGGGAAACTATGGCTACACCTTC
TRBD1	TRBV29-1	few	15	TRBJ2-5	CSVEPIRDREETQYF	TGCAGCGTTGAGCCTATCCGGGACAGGGAAGAGACCCAGTACTTC